This TCR beta chain was recovered during a study of naive CD8 T cells in extremely preterm neonates (TCRdb year 2017). For the wider study: The study compared TCRbeta CDR3 repertoires of sorted naive CD8+ T cells across four age groups: extremely preterm neonates, term neonates, young children and adults.

A two-step, bias-controlled multiplex PCR was used to amplify TCRbeta CDR3 regions from genomic DNA. The multiplex PCR included primers specific for each TRBV and TRBJ gene segment. The immunoSEQ Assay was used to generate TCRbeta repertoire data. The published analysis was carried out like this. A relative-frequency ratio and a modified nearest-neighbor algorithm were applied to filter and cluster reads so that closely related sequences were merged. IMGT annotation was the basis for assigning V, D and J genes to CDR3 sequences. Template counts were normalized for PCR amplification bias and quantified against synthetic TCR CDR3 analog sequences. Only unique productive sequences, defined as in-frame CDR3 sequences without stop codons, were included in the analyses. The immunoSEQ Analyzer software was used to calculate clonality, defined as 1 minus Pielou's evenness, and iChao1 richness. JMP was used for statistical testing, with Student's t-test or a non-parametric test applied depending on Shapiro-Wilk normality results. TCRdb stores this immuneACCESS table with in-frame sequences only. Part of the clones is absent; in the studies checked, under half of the shortfall reflects unresolved V genes, and no reason is known for the rest. V and J calls and clone size are copied from that table; D and trimming were computed from the DNA. Here the sample has about 5,000 clones; more than 90% occur a single time. 0.64% of the sample rests with the top ten.

With respect to this clone: It lacks a known antigen. No base quality information exists; no much larger clone differs at one position.

Beyond this particular receptor, the publication reports: Among the limitations the authors pointed out were a small sample size and productive template counts that varied across preterm samples. Preterm CDR3s were shorter, with fewer N additions and less junctional trimming, and were closer to germline than those of older groups. A larger fraction of CDR3 nucleotide sequences was shared among preterm neonates (about 2.7%) than among term neonates (approximately 0.4%), young children (roughly 0.03%) and adults (about 0.01%). Significantly lower iChao1 richness than in all other age groups (p < 0.05) and an even clone distribution were observed in preterm neonates, indicating a less rich repertoire. To track T cell development within individuals, the authors urged prospective longitudinal studies of preterm and term neonates.

Preterm samples came from a handful of extremely preterm deliveries at roughly 23-27 weeks of gestation. The study left out pregnancies involving fetal demise, active maternal HSV infection or known maternal HIV infection. A FACSAria III cell sorter was used to sort live, Annexin V-negative naive CD8+ T cells (CD3+CD8+CD45RA+CCR7+). Per sample, between roughly 17,000 and 110,000 naive CD8+ T cells were obtained by sorting. Mixed venous-arterial cord blood was collected with preassembled standardized sampling kits. Cord blood was held at room temperature, and processing was completed within 4 hours of collection. Ficoll-Paque density gradient centrifugation of diluted blood was used to isolate mononuclear cells. Before sorting, mononuclear cells were cryopreserved in about 10% DMSO plus 90% FBS and kept long term at -150 degrees C. After thawing, the cells were stained with Annexin V and with antibodies against CD3, CD8, CCR7 and CD45RA. The DNeasy Blood and Tissue Kit was used to extract genomic DNA from sorted cell pellets that had been snap-frozen.

The CDR3 has 15 amino acids, counting the end cysteine and phenylalanine. Only CDR3 DNA is held: 45 bases, read in frame from base 1. V lost 0 bases and J lost 0 bases, and the count of bases not matched to a germline gene is 3. From the germline V gene, CDR1 is SGHRS and CDR2 is YFSETQ. The sample taken for sequencing was naive CD8+ T cells from cord blood. This clonotype was sampled from a boy who was born preterm. The chain is assembled from TRBV5-1 and TRBJ2-7; 7 central bases correspond to TRBD2. CDR3 reads: CASSLGGGSSYEQYF. The sequenced DNA is TGCGCCAGCAGCTTGGGGGGCGGGAGCTCCTACGAGCAGTACTTC.